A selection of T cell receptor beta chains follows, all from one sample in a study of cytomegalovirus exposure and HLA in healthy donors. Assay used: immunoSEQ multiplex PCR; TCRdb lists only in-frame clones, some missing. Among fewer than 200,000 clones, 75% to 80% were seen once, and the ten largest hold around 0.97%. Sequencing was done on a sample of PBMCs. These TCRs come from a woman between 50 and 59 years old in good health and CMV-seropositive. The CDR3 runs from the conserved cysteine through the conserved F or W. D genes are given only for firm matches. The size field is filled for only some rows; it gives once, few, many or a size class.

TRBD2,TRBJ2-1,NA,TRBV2,TGTGCCAGCAGTGAAGGTAGCGGGAACCAGCAGTTCTTC,CASSEGSGNQQFF
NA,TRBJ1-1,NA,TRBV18,TGTGCCAGCTCACCGGCGGTGGAGCACACTGAAGCTTTCTTT,CASSPAVEHTEAFF
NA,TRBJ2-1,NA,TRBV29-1,TGCAGCGTTCAGCGGCTTTACAATGAGCAGTTCTTC,CSVQRLYNEQFF
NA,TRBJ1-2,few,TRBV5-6,TGTGCCAGCAGCTTGGGCAGGAATGGCTACACCTTC,CASSLGRNGYTF
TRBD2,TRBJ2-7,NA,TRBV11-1,TGTGCCAGCAGCTTAGCTAGGACTAGCGGGGCCTACGAGCAGTACTTC,CASSLARTSGAYEQYF
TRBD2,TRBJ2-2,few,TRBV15,TGTGCCACCTCCCTAGCGGGAGGGCCTCCCGGGGAGCTGTTTTTT,CATSLAGGPPGELFF
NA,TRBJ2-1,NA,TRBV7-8,TGTGCCAGCAGCTTAGTCTCCAGTTTTGGTGGCAATGAGCAGTTCTTC,CASSLVSSFGGNEQFF
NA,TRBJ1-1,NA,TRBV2,TGTGCCAGCAGTGAAGTGCAGAAAAACACTGAAGCTTTCTTT,CASSEVQKNTEAFF
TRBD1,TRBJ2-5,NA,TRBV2,TGTGCCAGCAGTGGAAGATTCCCCGGGACAGCCGTCCGGAAACGAGAGACCCAGTACTTC,CASSGRFPGTAVRKRETQYF
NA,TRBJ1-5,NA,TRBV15,TGTGCCACCAGCAGAGATCCGGCGGGGGGCAATCAGCCCCAGCATTTT,CATSRDPAGGNQPQHF
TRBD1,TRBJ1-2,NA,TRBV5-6,TGTGCCAGCAGCTTGCAGGGGGCCTTGGATGGCTACACCTTC,CASSLQGALDGYTF
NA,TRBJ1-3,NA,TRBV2,TGTGCCAGCAAGTACAATGGAAACACCATATATTTT,CASKYNGNTIYF
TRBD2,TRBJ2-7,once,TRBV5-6,TGTGCCAGCAGCTTGGTCCCCTGGGGACTAGCGGAATACGAGCAGTACTTC,CASSLVPWGLAEYEQYF
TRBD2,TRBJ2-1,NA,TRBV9,TGTGCCAGCAGCGTAGGCTTAGCGGGGGATGAGCAGTTCTTC,CASSVGLAGDEQFF
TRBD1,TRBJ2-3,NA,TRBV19,TGTGCCAGTAGTATACGGACAGGGGGAGATACGCAGTATTTT,CASSIRTGGDTQYF
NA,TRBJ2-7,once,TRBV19,TGTGCCAGTAGGACAAGTGGTGGTTCCCACGAGCAGTACTTC,CASRTSGGSHEQYF
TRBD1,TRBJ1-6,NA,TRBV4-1,TGCGCCAGCAGCAAAGGACAGGGCTATAATTCACCCCTCCACTTT,CASSKGQGYNSPLHF
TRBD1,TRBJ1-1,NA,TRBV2,TGTGCCAGCAGTGGGACAGGCGAAGCTTTCTTT,CASSGTGEAFF
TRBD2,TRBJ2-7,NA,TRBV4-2,TGTGCCAGCAGCCAAGATCACGGACTAGCGGGAGTGGGGTACGAGCAGTACTTC,CASSQDHGLAGVGYEQYF
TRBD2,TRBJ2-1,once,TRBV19,TGTGCCAGTAGTCGGACTAGCCGGCGATCCTACAATGAGCAGTTCTTC,CASSRTSRRSYNEQFF
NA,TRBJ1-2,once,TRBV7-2,TGTGCCAGCAGCTTATATTATCCCAGGGGAGGGTATGGCTACACCTTC,CASSLYYPRGGYGYTF
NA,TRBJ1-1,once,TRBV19,TGTGCCAGTAGTATAGTGGGGCAGACGAGGACTGAAGCTTTCTTT,CASSIVGQTRTEAFF
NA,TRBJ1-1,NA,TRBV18,TGTGCCAGCTCACGCCAGGTCCAGAACACTGAAGCTTTCTTT,CASSRQVQNTEAFF
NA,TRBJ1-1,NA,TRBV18,TGTGCCAGCTCACCAGCGTTACCTGAAGCTTTCTTT,CASSPALPEAFF
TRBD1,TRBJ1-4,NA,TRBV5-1,TGCGCCAGCAGCGACACACAGGGGGCTAATGAAAAACTGTTTTTT,CASSDTQGANEKLFF
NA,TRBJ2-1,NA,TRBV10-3,TGTGCCATCAAGGGGCCAGTAAACAATGAGCAGTTCTTC,CAIKGPVNNEQFF
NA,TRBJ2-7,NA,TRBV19,TGTGCCAGTAGCGGAGTCAGTGAAGAGCAGTACTTC,CASSGVSEEQYF
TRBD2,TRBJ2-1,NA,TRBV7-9,TGTGCCAGCAGCCGGACTAGCGGTGAGCAGTTCTTC,CASSRTSGEQFF